Listed below are T cell receptor beta chains from one sample, sequenced in a study of blood T cell repertoires in COVID-19. Sequencing used immunoSEQ multiplex PCR; TCRdb keeps in-frame clones, though not all of them. Here the sample spans about 310,000 clones, around 85% being singletons. The specimen sequenced was PBMCs or T cells enriched from blood (not recorded which). Receptors were obtained from a man aged 25 to 40 who had recovered from COVID-19. Both conserved end residues are part of each CDR3. A D gene is named only where the DNA matches it firmly. Some rows have no size entry. The others give once, few or many, or a class for an expanded clone.

NA	TRBV6-5	NA	TRBJ1-2	CASSSDRIYGYTF	TGTGCCAGCAGCTCGGACAGAATTTATGGCTACACCTTC
NA	TRBV18	NA	TRBJ1-2	CASSTFSGGDYGYTF	TGTGCCAGCTCCACCTTTTCTGGGGGCGACTATGGCTACACCTTC
NA	TRBV5-4	NA	TRBJ2-1	CASSWDGLLGGNEQFF	TGTGCCAGCAGCTGGGATGGACTCCTAGGGGGCAATGAGCAGTTCTTC
NA	TRBV9	TRBD1	TRBJ1-6	CASSDGTAIDSPLHF	TGTGCCAGCAGCGACGGGACAGCAATTGACTCACCCCTCCACTTT
NA	TRBV19	NA	TRBJ1-2	CASGQNQAYTF	TGTGCCAGTGGACAGAACCAGGCATACACCTTC
NA	TRBV4-3	NA	TRBJ2-5	CASSQDWRWGQETQYF	TGCGCCAGCAGCCAAGATTGGAGGTGGGGTCAAGAGACCCAGTACTTC
NA	TRBV12-3/TRBV12-4	TRBD1	TRBJ1-2	CASSFRGYGYTF	TGTGCCAGCAGTTTCAGGGGGTATGGCTACACCTTC
NA	TRBV7-9	NA	TRBJ2-2	CASSVLGGTGELFF	TGTGCCAGCAGCGTACTCGGGGGCACCGGGGAGCTGTTTTTT
NA	TRBV7-9	NA	TRBJ1-5	CASSPPYSNQPQHF	TGTGCCAGCAGCCCTCCGTATAGCAATCAGCCCCAGCATTTT
NA	TRBV18	NA	TRBJ1-6	CASSPIGQRNSPLHF	TGTGCCAGCTCACCGATAGGACAGAGGAACTCACCCCTCCACTTT
NA	TRBV18	NA	TRBJ1-1	CASSPPGVPNTEAFF	TGTGCCAGCTCACCTCCGGGAGTACCGAACACTGAAGCTTTCTTT
NA	TRBV5-1	TRBD2	TRBJ2-3	CASSLISGGKGDTQYF	TGCGCCAGCAGCTTGATTAGCGGGGGCAAGGGAGATACGCAGTATTTT
once	TRBV19	NA	TRBJ1-1	CASSLDRNTEAFF	TGTGCCAGTAGTCTGGACAGGAACACTGAAGCTTTCTTT
NA	TRBV10-3	NA	TRBJ1-1	CAGGGSMNTEAFF	TGTGCCGGCGGGGGGAGTATGAACACTGAAGCTTTCTTT
NA	TRBV7-9	TRBD2	TRBJ2-5	CASSSPGLTETQYF	TGTGCCAGCAGCTCACCGGGACTAACGGAGACCCAGTACTTC
NA	TRBV5-5	NA	TRBJ1-1	CASSFGDTEAFF	TGTGCCAGCAGCTTCGGGGACACTGAAGCTTTCTTT
NA	TRBV24-1	NA	TRBJ1-1	CATSDQGDTEAFF	TGTGCCACCAGTGACCAGGGTGACACTGAAGCTTTCTTT
NA	TRBV5-1	NA	TRBJ2-7	CASSSGTGDYEQYF	TGCGCCAGCAGTTCCGGGACTGGAGACTACGAGCAGTACTTC
NA	TRBV27	TRBD1	TRBJ1-2	CASRGLRGSNYGYTF	TGTGCCAGCAGGGGTCTCAGGGGGAGTAACTATGGCTACACCTTC
NA	TRBV6-1	NA	TRBJ1-2	CASSESVYGYTF	TGTGCCAGCAGTGAATCAGTGTATGGCTACACCTTC
NA	TRBV20-1	NA	TRBJ2-2	CSASPSGPGTGELFF	TGCAGTGCTAGTCCCAGCGGGCCAGGAACCGGGGAGCTGTTTTTT
NA	TRBV7-9	TRBD1	TRBJ1-4	CASSSSRDRLPFF	TGTGCCAGCAGCTCCTCCCGGGACAGGTTACCTTTTTTT
NA	TRBV7-2	NA	TRBJ2-7	CASSLPRTAGSYEQYF	TGTGCCAGCAGCTTACCTCGAACGGCAGGCTCCTACGAGCAGTACTTC
NA	TRBV3-1/TRBV3-2	TRBD2	TRBJ2-1	CASSHLAGGRSNEQFF	TGTGCCAGCAGCCATTTAGCGGGGGGGAGGTCAAATGAGCAGTTCTTC
NA	TRBV30	TRBD1	TRBJ1-2	CAWSTRDRDVGYTF	TGTGCCTGGAGTACAAGGGACAGGGATGTAGGCTACACCTTC
many	TRBV6-4	TRBD2	TRBJ2-1	CASSVSGGAHEQFF	TGTGCCAGCAGTGTTAGCGGGGGGGCCCATGAGCAGTTCTTC
NA	TRBV5-1	TRBD2	TRBJ2-5	CASSSPGTRETQYF	TGCGCCAGCAGCTCCCCCGGGACTAGAGAGACCCAGTACTTC
NA	TRBV10-2	NA	TRBJ1-5	CASATGNQPQHF	TGCGCCAGCGCGACGGGGAATCAGCCCCAGCATTTT
few	TRBV5-4	TRBD2	TRBJ2-7	CASSFRGEGGEQYF	TGTGCCAGCAGCTTCCGCGGGGAGGGAGGCGAGCAGTACTTC
NA	TRBV30	TRBD1	TRBJ1-6	CAWSVLEGTASYNSPLHF	TGTGCCTGGAGTGTACTAGAAGGGACAGCCTCCTATAATTCACCCCTCCACTTT
NA	TRBV5-5	TRBD1	TRBJ1-6	CASSYTGDSPLHF	TGTGCCAGCAGCTATACAGGGGATTCACCCCTCCACTTT
NA	TRBV5-6	NA	TRBJ1-1	CASSFTGFTEAFF	TGTGCCAGCAGCTTCACAGGGTTCACTGAAGCTTTCTTT
NA	TRBV27	NA	TRBJ1-2	CASRQGTGGYTF	TGTGCCAGCAGGCAGGGGACGGGTGGCTACACCTTC
few	TRBV6-5	TRBD1	TRBJ1-5	CASTGTGGNQPQHF	TGTGCCAGCACTGGGACAGGGGGCAATCAGCCCCAGCATTTT
once	TRBV5-1	NA	TRBJ1-4	CASMKGVGEKLFF	TGCGCCAGCATGAAAGGGGTCGGTGAAAAACTGTTTTTT
NA	TRBV5-1	TRBD1	TRBJ2-7	CASSSGLGQAYYEQYF	TGCGCCAGCAGCTCGGGCCTGGGACAGGCATACTACGAGCAGTACTTC
NA	TRBV7-2	NA	TRBJ2-3	CASSLVREDTQYF	TGTGCCAGCAGCTTAGTGCGGGAAGATACGCAGTATTTT
few	TRBV19	TRBD1	TRBJ1-3	CASSSSGGYRNTIYF	TGTGCCAGTAGTTCATCAGGGGGCTATAGAAACACCATATATTTT
once	TRBV14	NA	TRBJ1-2	CASSQMPGYYGYTF	TGTGCCAGCAGTCAGATGCCAGGGTACTATGGCTACACCTTC
NA	TRBV3-1/TRBV3-2	TRBD1	TRBJ1-4	CASSHRQGSSEKLFF	TGTGCCAGCAGCCACCGACAGGGGTCGAGCGAAAAACTGTTTTTT
NA	TRBV12-3/TRBV12-4	TRBD1	TRBJ2-7	CASSRDRGEQYF	TGTGCCAGCAGTCGCGACAGGGGCGAGCAGTACTTC
once	TRBV12-5	NA	TRBJ1-1	CASGRELNTEAFF	TGTGCTAGTGGTCGGGAGCTTAACACTGAAGCTTTCTTT
NA	TRBV5-6	TRBD1	TRBJ2-7	CASSKDRAWYEQYF	TGTGCCAGCAGCAAGGACAGGGCTTGGTACGAGCAGTACTTC
NA	TRBV9	NA	TRBJ2-3	CASSGRGSLSTDTQYF	TGTGCCAGCAGCGGACGGGGGAGCCTTAGCACAGATACGCAGTATTTT
NA	TRBV27	TRBD1	TRBJ1-1	CASSPGTEMNTEAFF	TGTGCCAGCAGTCCCGGGACAGAAATGAACACTGAAGCTTTCTTT
NA	TRBV10-2	TRBD1	TRBJ1-6	CASKPGQGASYNSPLHF	TGCGCCAGCAAACCGGGACAGGGGGCGTCCTATAATTCACCCCTCCACTTT
NA	TRBV29-1	NA	TRBJ1-3	CSVESPGAGNTIYF	TGCAGCGTTGAGTCCCCAGGGGCTGGAAACACCATATATTTT
NA	TRBV24-1	NA	TRBJ2-5	CATSDEYGETQYF	TGTGCCACCAGTGATGAATACGGAGAGACCCAGTACTTC
NA	TRBV18	NA	TRBJ1-5	CASSPAAHSLGSNQPQHF	TGTGCCAGCTCACCAGCTGCACACAGCCTTGGGAGCAATCAGCCCCAGCATTTT
NA	TRBV27	NA	TRBJ1-6	CASSPPQGSSPLHF	TGTGCCAGCAGTCCCCCCCAGGGGAGCTCACCCCTCCACTTT
NA	TRBV4-1	NA	TRBJ1-4	CASSQDWAGREFF	TGCGCCAGCAGCCAAGATTGGGCCGGCAGGGAGTTTTTT
NA	TRBV11-2	NA	TRBJ1-2	CASSLDENYGYTF	TGTGCCAGCAGCTTAGACGAGAACTATGGCTACACCTTC
NA	TRBV20-1	NA	TRBJ1-2	CSNTQWGSADF	TGCAGTAACACCCAATGGGGCAGCGCGGACTTC